Reported below is one T cell receptor beta chain. The data were obtained in a study of blood T cell repertoires in COVID-19. Study-level information: Sample material is recorded as cDNA or gDNA derived from T cells, B-cell-depleted T cells, or PBMCs.

As originally analysed: Counts of nucleated cells, estimated from reference gene primer amplification, were obtained. The data were produced by immunoSEQ multiplex PCR, yet TCRdb's version contains in-frame clones alone and is incomplete. Clonal size and the V and J genes are those of that table, whereas D and trimming came from the DNA. The profile shows 200,000 to 250,000 clones, approximately 82% of them singletons. V was shortened by 8 bases and J by 1 base, with 16 bases between the two germline ends. This CDR3 is built from 15 residues. Germline V gives CDR1 LNHDA, CDR2 SQIVND (reference sequence).

The specimen was peripheral blood. The sequence was collected from a woman aged 18-30 years with acute or convalescent COVID-19. The gene calls are TRBV19 and TRBJ2-3; perhaps TRBD1 as D (5 bases). In DNA, the CDR3 is TGTGCCAGTCAGTACCAGGGTGGGGGCACAGATACGCAGTATTTT. It encodes CASQYQGGGTDTQYF.